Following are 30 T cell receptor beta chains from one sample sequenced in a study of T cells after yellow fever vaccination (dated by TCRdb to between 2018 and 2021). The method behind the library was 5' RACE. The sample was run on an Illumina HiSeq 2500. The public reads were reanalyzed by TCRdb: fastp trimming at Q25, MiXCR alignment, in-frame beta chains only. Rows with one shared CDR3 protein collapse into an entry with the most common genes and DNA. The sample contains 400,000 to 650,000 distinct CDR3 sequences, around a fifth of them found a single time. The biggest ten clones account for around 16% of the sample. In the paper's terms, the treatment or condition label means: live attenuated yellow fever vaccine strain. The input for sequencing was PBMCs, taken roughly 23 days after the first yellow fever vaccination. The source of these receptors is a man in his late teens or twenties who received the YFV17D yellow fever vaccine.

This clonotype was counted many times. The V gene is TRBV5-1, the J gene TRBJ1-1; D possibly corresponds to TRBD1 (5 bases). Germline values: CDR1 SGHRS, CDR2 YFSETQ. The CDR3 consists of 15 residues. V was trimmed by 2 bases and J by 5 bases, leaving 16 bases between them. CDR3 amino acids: CASSLDSNSWTEAFF. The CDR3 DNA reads TGCGCCAGCAGCTTAGACAGCAACTCGTGGACTGAAGCTTTCTTT. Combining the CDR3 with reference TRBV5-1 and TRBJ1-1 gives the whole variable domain KAGVTQTPRYLIKTRGQQVTLSCSPISGHRSVSWYQQTPGQGLQFLFEYFSETQRNKGNFPGRFSGRQFSNSRSEMNVSTLELGDSALYLCASSLDSNSWTEAFFGQGTRLTVV.

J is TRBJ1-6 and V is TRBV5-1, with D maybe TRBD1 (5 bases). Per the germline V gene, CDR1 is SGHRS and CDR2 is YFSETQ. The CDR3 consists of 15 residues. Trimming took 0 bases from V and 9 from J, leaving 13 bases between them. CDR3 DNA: TGCGCCAGCAGCTTGGACGGGACGTTAGGTTCACCCCTCCACTTT. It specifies CASSLDGTLGSPLHF.

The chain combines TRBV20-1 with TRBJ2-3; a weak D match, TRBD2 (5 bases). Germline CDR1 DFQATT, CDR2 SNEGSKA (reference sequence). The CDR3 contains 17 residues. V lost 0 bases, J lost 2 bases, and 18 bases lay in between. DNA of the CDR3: TGCAGTGCTAGAGATAATTGGCAGCGGACCTACACAGATACGCAGTATTTT. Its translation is CSARDNWQRTYTDTQYF.

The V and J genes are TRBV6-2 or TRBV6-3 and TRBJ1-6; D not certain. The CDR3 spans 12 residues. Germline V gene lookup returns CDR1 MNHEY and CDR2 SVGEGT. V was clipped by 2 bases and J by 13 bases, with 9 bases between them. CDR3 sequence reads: CASSYKRLPLHF. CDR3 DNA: TGTGCCAGCAGTTACAAGCGGCTCCCCCTCCACTTT.

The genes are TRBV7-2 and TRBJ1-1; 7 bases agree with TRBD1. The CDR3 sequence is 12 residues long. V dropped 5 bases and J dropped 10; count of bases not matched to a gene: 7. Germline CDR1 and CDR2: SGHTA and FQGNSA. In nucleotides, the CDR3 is TGTGCCAGCAGCCCGGAAAGGGGGCTAGCTTTCTTT. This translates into CASSPERGLAFF.

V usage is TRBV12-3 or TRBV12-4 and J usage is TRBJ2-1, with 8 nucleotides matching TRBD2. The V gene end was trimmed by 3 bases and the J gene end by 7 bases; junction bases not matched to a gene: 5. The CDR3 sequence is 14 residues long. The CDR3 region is CASSFTGGINEQFF. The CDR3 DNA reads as TGTGCCAGCAGTTTTACGGGGGGGATAAATGAGCAGTTCTTC.

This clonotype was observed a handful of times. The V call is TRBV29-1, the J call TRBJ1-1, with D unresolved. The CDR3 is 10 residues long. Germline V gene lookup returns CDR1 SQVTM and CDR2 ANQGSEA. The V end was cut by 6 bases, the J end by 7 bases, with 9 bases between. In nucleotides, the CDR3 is TGCAGCGTCCTCTGGAGTGAAGCTTTCTTT. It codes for CSVLWSEAFF.

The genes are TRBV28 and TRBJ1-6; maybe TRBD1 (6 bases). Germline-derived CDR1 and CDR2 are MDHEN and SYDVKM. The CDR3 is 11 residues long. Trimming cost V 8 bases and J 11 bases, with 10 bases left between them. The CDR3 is CASGGGPPLHF. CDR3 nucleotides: TGTGCCAGCGGCGGGGGCCCACCCCTCCACTTT.

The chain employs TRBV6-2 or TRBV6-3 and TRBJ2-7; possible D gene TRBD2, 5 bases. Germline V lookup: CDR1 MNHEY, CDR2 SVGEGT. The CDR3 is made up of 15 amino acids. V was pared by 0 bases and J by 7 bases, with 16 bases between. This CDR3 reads CASSYSVGTPGEQYF. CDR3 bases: TGTGCCAGCAGTTACTCGGTGGGCACTCCGGGGGAGCAGTACTTC.

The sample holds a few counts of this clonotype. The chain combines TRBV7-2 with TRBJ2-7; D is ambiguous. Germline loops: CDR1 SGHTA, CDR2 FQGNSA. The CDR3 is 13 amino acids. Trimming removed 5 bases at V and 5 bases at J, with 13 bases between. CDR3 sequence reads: CASSPQPRDEQYF. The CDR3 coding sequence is TGTGCCAGCAGCCCCCAGCCCCGAGACGAGCAGTACTTC.

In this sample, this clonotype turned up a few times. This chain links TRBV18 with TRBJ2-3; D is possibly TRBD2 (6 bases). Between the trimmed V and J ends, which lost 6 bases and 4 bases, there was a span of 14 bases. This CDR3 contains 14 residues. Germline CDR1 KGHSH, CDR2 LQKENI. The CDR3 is CASSPRLVSDTQYF. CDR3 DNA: TGTGCCAGCTCGCCTAGACTAGTATCAGATACGCAGTATTTT.

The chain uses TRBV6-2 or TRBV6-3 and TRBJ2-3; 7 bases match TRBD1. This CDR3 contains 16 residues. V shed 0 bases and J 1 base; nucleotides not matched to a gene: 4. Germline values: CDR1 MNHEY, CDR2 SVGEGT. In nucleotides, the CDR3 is TGTGCCAGCAGTTACTCAACAGGGGACCGCACAGATACGCAGTATTTT. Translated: CASSYSTGDRTDTQYF.

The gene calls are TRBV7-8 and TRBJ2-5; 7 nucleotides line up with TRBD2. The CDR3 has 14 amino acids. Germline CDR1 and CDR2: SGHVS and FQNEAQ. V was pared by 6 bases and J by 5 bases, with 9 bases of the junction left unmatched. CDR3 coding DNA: TGTGCCAGCAGATCTGGGAGGGCAGACGAGACCCAGTACTTC. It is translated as CASRSGRADETQYF.

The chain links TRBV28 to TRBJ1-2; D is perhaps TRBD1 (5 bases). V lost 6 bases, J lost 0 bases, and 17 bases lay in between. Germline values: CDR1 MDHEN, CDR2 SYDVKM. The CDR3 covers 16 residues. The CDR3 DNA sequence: TGTGCCAGCAGGCTGCCTGGGACGGTAGCTAACTATGGCTACACCTTC. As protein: CASRLPGTVANYGYTF.

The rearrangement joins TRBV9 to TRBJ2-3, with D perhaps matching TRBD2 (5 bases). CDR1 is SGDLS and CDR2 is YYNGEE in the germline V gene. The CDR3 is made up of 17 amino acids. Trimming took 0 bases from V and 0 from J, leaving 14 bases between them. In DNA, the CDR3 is TGTGCCAGCAGCGTAGGGTCGGGCGGGCCCAGCACAGATACGCAGTATTTT. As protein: CASSVGSGGPSTDTQYF. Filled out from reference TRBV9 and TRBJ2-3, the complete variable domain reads DSGVTQTPKHLITATGQRVTLRCSPRSGDLSVYWYQQSLDQGLQFLIQYYNGEERAKGNILERFSAQQFPDLHSELNLSSLELGDSALYFCASSVGSGGPSTDTQYFGPGTRLTVL.

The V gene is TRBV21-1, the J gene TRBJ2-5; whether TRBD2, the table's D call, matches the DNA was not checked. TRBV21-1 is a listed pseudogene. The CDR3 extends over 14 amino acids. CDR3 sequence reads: CASSKVGLQETQYF. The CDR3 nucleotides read TGTGCCAGCAGCAAAGTGGGACTACAAGAGACCCAGTACTTC.

CDR3 bases: TGTGCCAGCAGAACAATTCCGGGACAGGGGGCCGGCACTGAAGCTTTCTTT. It specifies CASRTIPGQGAGTEAFF. J is TRBJ1-1 and V is TRBV6-2 or TRBV6-3; TRBD1 matches at 12 bases. After removal of 6 bases from V and 4 bases from J, the junction contained 12 bases not matched to a gene. The germline CDR1 and CDR2 sequences are MNHEY and SVGEGT. This CDR3 has 17 residues.

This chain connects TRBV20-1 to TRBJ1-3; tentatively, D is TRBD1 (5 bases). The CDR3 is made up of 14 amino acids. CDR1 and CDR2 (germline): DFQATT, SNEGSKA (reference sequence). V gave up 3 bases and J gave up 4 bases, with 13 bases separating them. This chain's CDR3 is CSARGPRRGNTIYF. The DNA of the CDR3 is TGCAGTGCTAGGGGACCCCGGAGGGGAAACACCATATATTTT.

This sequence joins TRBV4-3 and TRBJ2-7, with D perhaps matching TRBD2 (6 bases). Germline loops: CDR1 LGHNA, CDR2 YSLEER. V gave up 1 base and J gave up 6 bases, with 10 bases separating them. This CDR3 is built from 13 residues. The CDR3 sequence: CASSQGGVGEQYF. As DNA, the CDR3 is TGCGCCAGCAGCCAAGGGGGGGTTGGCGAGCAGTACTTC.

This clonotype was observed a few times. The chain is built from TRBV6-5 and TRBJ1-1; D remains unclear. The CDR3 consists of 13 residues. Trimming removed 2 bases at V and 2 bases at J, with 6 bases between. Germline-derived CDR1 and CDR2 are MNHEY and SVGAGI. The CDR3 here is CASSYRPNTEAFF. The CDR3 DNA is TGTGCCAGCAGTTACAGACCTAACACTGAAGCTTTCTTT.

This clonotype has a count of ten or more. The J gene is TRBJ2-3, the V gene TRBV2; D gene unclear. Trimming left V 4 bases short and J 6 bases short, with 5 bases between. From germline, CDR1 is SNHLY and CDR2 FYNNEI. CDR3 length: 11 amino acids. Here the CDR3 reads CASSVADTQYF. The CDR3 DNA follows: TGTGCCAGCAGTGTTGCGGATACGCAGTATTTT.

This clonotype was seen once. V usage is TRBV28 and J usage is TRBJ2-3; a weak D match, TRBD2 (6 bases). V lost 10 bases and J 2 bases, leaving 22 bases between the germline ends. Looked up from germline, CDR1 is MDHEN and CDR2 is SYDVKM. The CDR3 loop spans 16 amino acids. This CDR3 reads CATSAGTVSNTDTQYF. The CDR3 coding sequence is TGTGCCACCTCGGCGGGGACGGTCTCTAACACAGATACGCAGTATTTT.

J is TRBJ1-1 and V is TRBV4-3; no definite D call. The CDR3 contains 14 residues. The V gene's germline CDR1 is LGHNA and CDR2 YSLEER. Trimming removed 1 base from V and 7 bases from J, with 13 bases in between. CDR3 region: CASSQGDGWYEAFF. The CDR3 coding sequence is TGCGCCAGCAGCCAAGGCGACGGATGGTATGAAGCTTTCTTT.

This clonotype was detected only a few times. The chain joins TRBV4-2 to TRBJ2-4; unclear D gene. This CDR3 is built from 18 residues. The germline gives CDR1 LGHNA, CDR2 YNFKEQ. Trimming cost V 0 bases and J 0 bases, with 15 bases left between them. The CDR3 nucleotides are TGTGCCAGCAGCCAAGAACGGTGGCAGCCTCTAGCCAAAAACATTCAGTACTTC. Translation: CASSQERWQPLAKNIQYF.

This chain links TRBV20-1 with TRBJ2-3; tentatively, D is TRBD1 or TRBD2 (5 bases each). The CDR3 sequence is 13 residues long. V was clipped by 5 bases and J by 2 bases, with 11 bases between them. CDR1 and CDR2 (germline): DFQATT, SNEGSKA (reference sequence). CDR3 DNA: TGCAGTGCTTTTGGGGGAGTCACAGATACGCAGTATTTT. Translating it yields CSAFGGVTDTQYF.

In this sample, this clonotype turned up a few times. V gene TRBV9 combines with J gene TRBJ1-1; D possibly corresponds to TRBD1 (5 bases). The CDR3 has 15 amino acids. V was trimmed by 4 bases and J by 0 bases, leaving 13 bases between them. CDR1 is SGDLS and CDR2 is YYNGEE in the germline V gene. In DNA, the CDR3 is TGTGCCAGCAGCCCCGGGCCAGGGATGAACACTGAAGCTTTCTTT. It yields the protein CASSPGPGMNTEAFF.

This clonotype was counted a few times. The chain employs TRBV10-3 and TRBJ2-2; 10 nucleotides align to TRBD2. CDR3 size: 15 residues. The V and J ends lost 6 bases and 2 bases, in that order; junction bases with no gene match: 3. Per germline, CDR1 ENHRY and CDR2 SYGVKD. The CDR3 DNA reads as TGTGCCATCAGGGGACTAGCGACAAACACCGGGGAGCTGTTTTTT. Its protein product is CAIRGLATNTGELFF.

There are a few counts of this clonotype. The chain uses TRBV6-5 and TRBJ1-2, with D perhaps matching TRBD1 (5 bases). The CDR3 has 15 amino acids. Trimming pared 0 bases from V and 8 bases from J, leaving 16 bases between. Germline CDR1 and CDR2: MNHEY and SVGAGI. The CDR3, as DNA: TGTGCCAGCAGTTACTCCTCCGGGGCGCCGAGAGGCTACACCTTC. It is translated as CASSYSSGAPRGYTF.

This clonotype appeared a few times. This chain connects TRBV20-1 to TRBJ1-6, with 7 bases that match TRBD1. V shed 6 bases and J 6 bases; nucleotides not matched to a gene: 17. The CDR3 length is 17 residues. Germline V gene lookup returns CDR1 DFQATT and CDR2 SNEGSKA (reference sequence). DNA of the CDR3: TGCAGTGCCTCCATGGTGACAGGGACAGATCGTAATTCACCCCTCCACTTT. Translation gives CSASMVTGTDRNSPLHF.

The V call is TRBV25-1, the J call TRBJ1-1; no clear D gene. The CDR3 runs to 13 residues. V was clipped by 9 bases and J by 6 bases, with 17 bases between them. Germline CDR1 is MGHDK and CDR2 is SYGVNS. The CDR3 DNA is TGTGCCAGTAAGAACCCCGGGGAGCCTGAAGCTTTCTTT. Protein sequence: CASKNPGEPEAFF.